A single sample gave rise to the 14 T cell receptor beta chains below, sequenced in a study of CD4 T cells in relation to SARS-CoV-2 and coronaviruses. No antigen is known for these receptors. Before the COVID-19 pandemic, during about 2010-2018, CD4+ T cells were taken from unexposed donors. The cells were cultured for over eight days before CD4+ T cells were isolated. Measured with immunoSEQ multiplex PCR; TCRdb has only the in-frame clones, and not every one. This table has 16,000 or so clones, 70% to 80% appearing once. Material for sequencing was CD4+ T cells from PBMCs, cultured in vitro. Source of these receptors: a human donor in good health.

The V call is TRBV10-3, the J call TRBJ2-1, with 9 bases identical to TRBD2. J was trimmed by 5 bases and V by 3 bases; bases with no gene match: 2. This CDR3 is 14 amino acids long. Germline-derived CDR1 and CDR2 are ENHRY and SYGVKD. The CDR3 region has the DNA TGTGCCATCAGTGACCTAGCGGGGCACAATGAGCAGTTCTTC. Its translation: CAISDLAGHNEQFF.

The V call is TRBV4-2, the J call TRBJ1-4, with a tentative D call TRBD1 (5 bases). The CDR3 totals 18 residues. The germline V gene has CDR1 LGHNA and CDR2 YNFKEQ. V lost 4 bases, J lost 4 bases, and 22 bases lay in between. The CDR3 region has the DNA TGTGCCAGCAGCCGGGAAAACAGGTCAAATCTCAATAATGAAAAACTGTTTTTT. Residues: CASSRENRSNLNNEKLFF.

The chain uses TRBV18 and TRBJ2-7, with unresolved D. The CDR3 covers 15 residues. Per the germline V gene, CDR1 is KGHSH and CDR2 is LQKENI. Trimming left V 2 bases short and J 2 bases short, with 13 bases between. CDR3 protein: CASSPGAETPYEQYF. CDR3 coding DNA: TGTGCCAGCTCACCAGGAGCAGAGACCCCCTACGAGCAGTACTTC.

V is TRBV29-1 and J is TRBJ2-7; TRBD1 aligns across 9 bases. The CDR3 loop spans 17 amino acids. The germline gives CDR1 SQVTM, CDR2 ANQGSEA. Trimming removed 1 base from V and 3 bases from J; junction bases left unmatched: 13. CDR3 sequence (DNA): TGCAGCGTTGAAGGGGACGTGGCGGGACAGGGTGACTACGAGCAGTACTTC. Translation: CSVEGDVAGQGDYEQYF.

The gene calls are TRBV10-3 and TRBJ1-1, with D unclear. The ends were cut back, 7 bases at V and 5 bases at J, with 8 bases in the middle. Germline V gene data show CDR1 as ENHRY and CDR2 as SYGVKD. The CDR3 runs 11 residues. Here the CDR3 reads CAIMDGTEAFF. The CDR3 DNA follows: TGTGCCATCATGGATGGTACTGAAGCTTTCTTT.

V is TRBV27 and J is TRBJ2-7, with 10 nucleotides matching TRBD1. Germline CDR1 reads MNHEY; CDR2 reads SMNVEV (reference sequence). CDR3 size: 14 residues. The J segment lost 5 bases and the V segment lost 5 bases, leaving 6 bases of the junction unmatched. The CDR3 region is CASSPGTGVNEQYF. The CDR3, as DNA: TGTGCCAGCAGTCCCGGGACAGGGGTGAACGAGCAGTACTTC.

J is TRBJ2-3 and V is TRBV5-1; 13 bases are a match to TRBD2. Looked up from germline, CDR1 is SGHRS and CDR2 is YFSETQ. Germline trimming cut 1 base from V and 2 bases from J; bases unmatched to any gene: 10. This CDR3 has 19 residues. CDR3 sequence: CASSLLPGLAGTHTDTQYF. DNA of the CDR3: TGCGCCAGCAGCTTGCTGCCGGGACTAGCGGGGACCCACACAGATACGCAGTATTTT.

Concerning this clone: The junction differs from germline at one of its ends, possibly a read error. V is TRBV14 and J is TRBJ2-2; tentative D call: TRBD1 (6 bases). The germline V gene encodes CDR1 SGHDN and CDR2 FVKESK. The CDR3 extends over 14 amino acids. In DNA form, the CDR3 reads TGTGCCAGCAGTCAAGTACAGGGAACCGGGGAGCTGTTTTTT. The encoded protein is CASSQVQGTGELFF.

This sequence joins TRBV7-2 and TRBJ2-3, with D possibly being TRBD2 (6 bases). There are 15 residues in the CDR3. Trimming took 5 bases from V and 5 from J, leaving 17 bases between them. Germline V gene sequence: CDR1 SGHTA, CDR2 FQGNSA. CDR3 sequence: CASSPEGLGIDTQYF. For the CDR3, the DNA is TGTGCCAGCAGCCCGGAGGGCCTGGGAATAGATACGCAGTATTTT.

The chain links TRBV6-5 to TRBJ2-7; weak D call: TRBD1 (6 bases). Germline CDR1 and CDR2: MNHEY and SVGAGI. This CDR3 spans 14 amino acids. Between the trimmed V and J ends, which lost 6 bases and 4 bases, there was a span of 16 bases. In nucleotides, the CDR3 is TGTGCCAGCAGCCTGGAGATTCAGGGGTACGAGCAGTACTTC. It specifies CASSLEIQGYEQYF.

V usage is TRBV30 and J usage is TRBJ2-3; D is perhaps TRBD2 (6 bases). This CDR3 spans 13 amino acids. Germline-derived CDR1 and CDR2 are GTSNPN and SVGIG (reference sequence). V lost 4 bases and J 5 bases, leaving 13 bases between the germline ends. The CDR3 sequence: CAWTGGVVDTQYF. CDR3 bases: TGTGCCTGGACCGGGGGAGTTGTAGATACGCAGTATTTT. The full variable domain, its missing parts supplied by reference TRBV30 and TRBJ2-3, is SQTIHQWPATLVQPVGSPLSLECTVEGTSNPNLYWYRQAAGRGLQLLFYSVGIGQISSEVPQNLSASRPQDRQFILSSKKLLLSDSGFYLCAWTGGVVDTQYFGPGTRLTVL.

The DNA of the CDR3 is TGTGCCTGGAGTATGCAGGAGAATCAGCCCCAGCATTTT. Translation gives CAWSMQENQPQHF. The chain couples TRBV30 to TRBJ1-5; no clear D gene. Germline V lookup: CDR1 GTSNPN, CDR2 SVGIG (reference sequence). The CDR3 has 13 amino acids. The V and J ends lost 2 bases and 4 bases respectively, with 9 bases between them.

J is TRBJ1-2 and V is TRBV6-5; D call uncertain. This CDR3 is 12 amino acids long. Germline CDR1 MNHEY, CDR2 SVGAGI. The V gene lost 7 bases and the J gene lost 8 bases, with 14 bases spanning the gap. CDR3 DNA sequence: TGTGCCAGCACTAGGGCTATGGAGGGCTACACCTTC. It is translated as CASTRAMEGYTF.

The gene calls are TRBV6-5 and TRBJ2-1; 8 nucleotides align to TRBD2. The germline gives CDR1 MNHEY, CDR2 SVGAGI. The CDR3 contains 15 residues. J was trimmed by 0 bases and V by 5 bases; bases with no gene match: 3. The DNA for the CDR3 is TGTGCCAGCAGTCCGGGGGGGGGCTCCTACAATGAGCAGTTCTTC. Translating it yields CASSPGGGSYNEQFF.